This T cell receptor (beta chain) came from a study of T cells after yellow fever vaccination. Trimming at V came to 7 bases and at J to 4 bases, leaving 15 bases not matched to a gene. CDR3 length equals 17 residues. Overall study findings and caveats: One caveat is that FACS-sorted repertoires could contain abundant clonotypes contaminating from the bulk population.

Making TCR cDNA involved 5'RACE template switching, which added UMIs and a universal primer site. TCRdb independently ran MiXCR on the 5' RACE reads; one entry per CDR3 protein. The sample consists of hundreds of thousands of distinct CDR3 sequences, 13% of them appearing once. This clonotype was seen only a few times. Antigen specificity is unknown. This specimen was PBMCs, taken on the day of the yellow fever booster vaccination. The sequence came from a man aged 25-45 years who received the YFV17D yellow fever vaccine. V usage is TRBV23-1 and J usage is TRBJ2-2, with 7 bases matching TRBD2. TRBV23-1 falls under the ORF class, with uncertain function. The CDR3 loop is CASNPFGEGHSTGELFF. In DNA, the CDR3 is TGCGCCAGCAACCCCTTCGGGGAGGGGCATTCCACCGGGGAGCTGTTTTTT.